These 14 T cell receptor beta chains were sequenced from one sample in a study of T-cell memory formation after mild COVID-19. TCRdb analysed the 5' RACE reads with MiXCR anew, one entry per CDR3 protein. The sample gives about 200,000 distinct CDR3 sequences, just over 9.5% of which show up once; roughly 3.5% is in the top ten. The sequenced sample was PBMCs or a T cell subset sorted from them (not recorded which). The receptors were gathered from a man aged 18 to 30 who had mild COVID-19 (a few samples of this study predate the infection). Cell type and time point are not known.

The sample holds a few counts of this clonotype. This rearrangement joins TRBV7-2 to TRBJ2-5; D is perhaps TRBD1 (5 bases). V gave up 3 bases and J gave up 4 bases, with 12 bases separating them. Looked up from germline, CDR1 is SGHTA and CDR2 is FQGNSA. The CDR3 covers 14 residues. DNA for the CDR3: TGTGCCAGCAGCTTTTCCAGGGAACTAGAGACCCAGTACTTC. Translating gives CASSFSRELETQYF.

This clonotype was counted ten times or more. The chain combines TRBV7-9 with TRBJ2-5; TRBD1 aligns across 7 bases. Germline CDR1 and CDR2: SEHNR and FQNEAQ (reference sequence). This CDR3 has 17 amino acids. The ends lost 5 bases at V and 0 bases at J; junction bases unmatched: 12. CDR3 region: CASSTPIQTGYQETQYF. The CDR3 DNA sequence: TGTGCCAGCAGCACCCCCATCCAGACAGGGTACCAAGAGACCCAGTACTTC.

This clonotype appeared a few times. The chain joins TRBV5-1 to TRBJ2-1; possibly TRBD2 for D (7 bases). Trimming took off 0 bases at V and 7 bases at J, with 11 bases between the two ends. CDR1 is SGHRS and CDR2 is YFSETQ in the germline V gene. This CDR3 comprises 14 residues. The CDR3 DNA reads TGCGCCAGCAGCTTGGGCGGGGGCGAAAATGAGCAGTTCTTC. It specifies CASSLGGGENEQFF. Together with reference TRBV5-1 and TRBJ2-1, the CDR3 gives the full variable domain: KAGVTQTPRYLIKTRGQQVTLSCSPISGHRSVSWYQQTPGQGLQFLFEYFSETQRNKGNFPGRFSGRQFSNSRSEMNVSTLELGDSALYLCASSLGGGENEQFFGPGTRLTVL.

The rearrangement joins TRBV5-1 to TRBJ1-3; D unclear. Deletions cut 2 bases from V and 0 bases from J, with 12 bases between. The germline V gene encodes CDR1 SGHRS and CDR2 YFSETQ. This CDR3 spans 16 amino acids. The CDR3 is CASSLGDRGSGNTIYF. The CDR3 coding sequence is TGCGCCAGCAGCTTAGGCGATCGCGGCTCTGGAAACACCATATATTTT.

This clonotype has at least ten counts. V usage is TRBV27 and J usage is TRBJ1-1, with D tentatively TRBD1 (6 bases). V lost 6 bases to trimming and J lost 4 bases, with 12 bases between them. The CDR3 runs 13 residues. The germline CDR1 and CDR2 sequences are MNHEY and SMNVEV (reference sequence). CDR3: CASSPQGGTEAFF. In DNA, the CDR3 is TGTGCCAGCAGCCCACAGGGCGGCACTGAAGCTTTCTTT.

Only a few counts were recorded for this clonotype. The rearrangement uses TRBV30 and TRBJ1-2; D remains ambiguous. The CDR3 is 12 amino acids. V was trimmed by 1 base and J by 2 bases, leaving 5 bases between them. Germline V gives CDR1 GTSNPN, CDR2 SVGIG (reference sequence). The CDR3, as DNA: TGTGCCTGGAGTGCGGGAAACTATGGCTACACCTTC. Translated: CAWSAGNYGYTF.

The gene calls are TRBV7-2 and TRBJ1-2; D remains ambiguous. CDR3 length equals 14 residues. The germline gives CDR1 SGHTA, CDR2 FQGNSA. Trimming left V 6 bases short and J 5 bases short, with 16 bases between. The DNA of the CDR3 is TGTGCCAGCAGGCCCGTCGGGGATGTGTATGGCTACACCTTC. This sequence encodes CASRPVGDVYGYTF.

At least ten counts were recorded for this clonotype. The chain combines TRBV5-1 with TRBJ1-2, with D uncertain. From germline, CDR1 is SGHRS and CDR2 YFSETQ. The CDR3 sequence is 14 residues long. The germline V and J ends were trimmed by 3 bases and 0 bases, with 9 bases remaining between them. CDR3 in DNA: TGCGCCAGCAGCTCGGACGGCTCTAACTATGGCTACACCTTC. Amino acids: CASSSDGSNYGYTF.

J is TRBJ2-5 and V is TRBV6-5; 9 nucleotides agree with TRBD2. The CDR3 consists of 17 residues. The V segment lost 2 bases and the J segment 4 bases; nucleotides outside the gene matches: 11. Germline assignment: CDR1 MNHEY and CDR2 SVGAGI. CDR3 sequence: CASSYPRGSGGSETQYF. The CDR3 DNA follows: TGTGCCAGCAGTTACCCCAGGGGGAGCGGGGGGTCAGAGACCCAGTACTTC.

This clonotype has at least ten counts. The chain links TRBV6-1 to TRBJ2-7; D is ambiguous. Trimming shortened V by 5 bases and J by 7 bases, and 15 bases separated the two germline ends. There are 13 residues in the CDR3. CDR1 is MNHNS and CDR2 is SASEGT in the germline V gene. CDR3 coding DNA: TGTGCCAGCAGTCACCCTCAGTGGTTGGAGCAGTACGTC. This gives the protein CASSHPQWLEQYV.

The CDR3 region has the DNA TGTGCCAGTAGTATGAGTGGGGCGCCTCCCACTGAAGCTTTCTTT. The encoded protein is CASSMSGAPPTEAFF. The chain has TRBV19 and TRBJ1-1; perhaps TRBD1 as D (5 bases). This CDR3 comprises 15 residues. CDR1 is LNHDA, CDR2 SQIVND, per germline (reference sequence). The ends were cut back, 3 bases at V and 4 bases at J, with 15 bases in the middle.

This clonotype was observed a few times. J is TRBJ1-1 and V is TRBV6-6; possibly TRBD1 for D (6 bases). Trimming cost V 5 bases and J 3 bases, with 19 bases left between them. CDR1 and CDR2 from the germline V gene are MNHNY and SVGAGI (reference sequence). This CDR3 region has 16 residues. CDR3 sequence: CASSLPSGAGDTEAFF. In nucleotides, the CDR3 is TGTGCCAGCAGTCTCCCCTCAGGGGCGGGGGACACTGAAGCTTTCTTT.

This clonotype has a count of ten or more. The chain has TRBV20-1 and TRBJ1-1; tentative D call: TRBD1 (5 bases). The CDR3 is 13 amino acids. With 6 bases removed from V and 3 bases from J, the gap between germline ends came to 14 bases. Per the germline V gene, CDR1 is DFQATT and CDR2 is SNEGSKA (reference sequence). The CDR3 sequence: CSATQDPYTEAFF. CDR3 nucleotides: TGCAGTGCGACACAGGATCCCTACACTGAAGCTTTCTTT.

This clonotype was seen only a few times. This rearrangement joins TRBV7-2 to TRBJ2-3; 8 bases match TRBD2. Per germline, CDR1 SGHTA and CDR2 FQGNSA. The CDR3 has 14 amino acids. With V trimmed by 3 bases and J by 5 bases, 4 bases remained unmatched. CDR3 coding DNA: TGTGCCAGCAGCTTCGGGGGGGCCAGAGATACGCAGTATTTT. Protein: CASSFGGARDTQYF.